These 13 T cell receptor beta chains came from one sample sequenced in a study of vaccination and CD4 T cells after COVID-19 (dated by TCRdb to the early 2020s). According to the study, the label for this sample's treatment or condition signals: roughly 11-day PBMC culture with coronavirus spike peptide pools or control peptides (ViraFEST assay). Library method: PCR. The sample was run on an Illumina iSeq 100. DNA from cultured CD4+ T cells was subjected to TCR sequencing with the Oncomine TCR Beta short-read assay at the Johns Hopkins FTIC core. TCRdb passed the public sequencing reads through fastp at Q25 and MiXCR, retaining productive beta sequences. CDR3 protein duplicates are merged, each entry listing the most common genes and DNA. The sample data list 18,000 or so distinct CDR3 sequences, and around 30% of these were observed just once. The ten largest clones take up approximately 17% of the sample.

Antigens of these TCRs are unknown. Source material: cultured CD4+ T cells from blood. Source of these receptors: a human donor with COVID-19.

This clonotype was counted only a few times. The V call is TRBV7-2, the J call TRBJ2-2; possibly TRBD2 for D (7 bases). In germline, CDR1 is SGHTA, CDR2 FQGNSA. The CDR3 runs 17 residues. The V and J ends lost 8 bases and 5 bases respectively, with 24 bases between them. CDR3 region: CASGRGGVGLLTGELFF. DNA of the CDR3: TGTGCCAGCGGCCGAGGGGGGGTGGGTCTATTGACCGGGGAGCTGTTTTTT.

The J gene is TRBJ2-5, the V gene TRBV6-1; TRBD2 agrees at 10 bases. The CDR3 spans 15 residues. V trimming: 6 bases; J trimming: 4 bases; junction bases outside the gene matches: 8. Germline assignment: CDR1 MNHNS and CDR2 SASEGT. CDR3 amino acids: CASRTSGGVRETQYF. The CDR3 region has the DNA TGTGCCAGCAGGACCAGCGGGGGGGTAAGAGAGACCCAGTACTTC.

This clonotype turned up a few times. The chain joins TRBV10-3 to TRBJ2-5, with 11 bases aligning to TRBD1. Germline V gene sequence: CDR1 ENHRY, CDR2 SYGVKD. With 6 bases clipped from V and 2 bases from J, the junction kept 5 bases outside the gene matches. The CDR3 loop spans 15 amino acids. In nucleotides, the CDR3 is TGTGCCATCAGCGGGGGGGACAGGGGGCAAGAGACCCAGTACTTC. Encoded protein: CAISGGDRGQETQYF.

This chain connects TRBV10-1 to TRBJ1-2, with D tentatively TRBD1 (5 bases). CDR3 length: 12 amino acids. Germline loops: CDR1 WNHNN, CDR2 SYGVQD (reference sequence). V lost 6 bases and J 2 bases, leaving 7 bases between the germline ends. CDR3 amino acids: CASSRDNYGYTF. The CDR3 DNA reads as TGCGCCAGCAGCCGGGACAACTATGGCTACACCTTC.

The V gene is TRBV5-1, the J gene TRBJ2-6, with 10 bases identical to TRBD1. In germline, CDR1 is SGHRS, CDR2 YFSETQ. The CDR3 length is 16 residues. V lost 0 bases, J lost 12 bases, and 9 bases stayed unmatched. The CDR3 sequence: CASSLDRTGGHGVLTF. The CDR3 DNA sequence: TGCGCCAGCAGCTTGGATCGGACAGGGGGACACGGCGTCCTGACTTTC.

The chain couples TRBV5-6 to TRBJ1-4; weak D call: TRBD1 (5 bases). This CDR3 has 14 residues. V lost 4 bases to trimming and J lost 7 bases, with 14 bases between them. The germline V gene has CDR1 SGHDT and CDR2 YYEEEE. CDR3 DNA sequence: TGTGCCAGCAGCCTGGCCGGGGGAGGTGAAAAACTGTTTTTT. Its translation is CASSLAGGGEKLFF. The full variable domain, rest sourced from reference TRBV5-6 and TRBJ1-4, is DAGVTQSPTHLIKTRGQQVTLRCSPKSGHDTVSWYQQALGQGPQFIFQYYEEEERQRGNFPDRFSGHQFPNYSSELNVNALLLGDSALYLCASSLAGGGEKLFFGSGTQLSVL.

This clonotype was found a few times. The chain employs TRBV19 and TRBJ2-7; no firm D call. This CDR3 region has 14 residues. CDR1 and CDR2 from the germline V gene are LNHDA and SQIVND (reference sequence). Between the trimmed V and J ends, which lost 2 bases and 5 bases, there was a span of 13 bases. This CDR3 reads CASSINPGRNEQYF. The CDR3 DNA reads TGTGCCAGTAGTATAAATCCGGGCCGGAACGAGCAGTACTTC. Looking up the rest from reference TRBV19 and TRBJ2-7 gives the full variable domain: DGGITQSPKYLFRKEGQNVTLSCEQNLNHDAMYWYRQDPGQGLRLIYYSQIVNDFQKGDIAEGYSVSREKKESFPLTVTSAQKNPTAFYLCASSINPGRNEQYFGPGTRLTVT.

This clonotype was detected a few times. The gene calls are TRBV7-9 and TRBJ1-2; the D gene is possibly TRBD1 (6 bases). Per the germline V gene, CDR1 is SEHNR and CDR2 is FQNEAQ (reference sequence). Trimming took off 5 bases at V and 8 bases at J, with 24 bases between the two ends. The CDR3 covers 16 residues. The CDR3 DNA reads TGTGCCAGCAGCAATAAATTAGACAGGCCCTTGAGGGGCTACACCTTC. Translated, it gives CASSNKLDRPLRGYTF.

The chain joins TRBV28 to TRBJ2-3; 14 nucleotides line up with TRBD2. Losses at the gene ends were 5 bases for V and 1 base for J; bases not matched to a gene: 2. This CDR3 has 16 amino acids. Germline V gives CDR1 MDHEN, CDR2 SYDVKM. Written as DNA, the CDR3 is TGTGCCAGCAGTCCGGGACTAGCGGGAGGCACAGATACGCAGTATTTT. This encodes CASSPGLAGGTDTQYF.

This clonotype was observed a few times. V usage is TRBV20-1 and J usage is TRBJ1-5, with D perhaps TRBD1 (6 bases). V gave up 4 bases and J gave up 6 bases, with 13 bases separating them. CDR1 and CDR2 (germline): DFQATT, SNEGSKA (reference sequence). The CDR3 contains 13 residues. CDR3 nucleotide sequence: TGCAGTGCTACGTTGGGGGCGGGTCAGCCCCAGCATTTT. Its translation is CSATLGAGQPQHF.

Sample share makes this clonotype medium-sized. The J gene is TRBJ1-5, the V gene TRBV6-1; 11 bases agree with TRBD1. In germline, CDR1 is MNHNS, CDR2 SASEGT. V lost 4 bases and J lost 7; bases outside the gene matches: 9. The length of the CDR3 is 16 residues. CDR3 protein: CASSGKGQGALQPQHF. The CDR3 DNA reads TGTGCCAGCAGTGGAAAAGGACAGGGGGCTTTACAGCCCCAGCATTTT.

The genes are TRBV7-2 and TRBJ2-2; weak D call: TRBD2 (6 bases). V gave up 5 bases and J gave up 4 bases, with 14 bases separating them. The CDR3 is 15 residues long. Per the germline V gene, CDR1 is SGHTA and CDR2 is FQGNSA. The CDR3 loop reads CASSPITSRTGELFF. The CDR3 DNA follows: TGTGCCAGCAGCCCCATAACTAGCCGCACCGGGGAGCTGTTTTTT.

This chain connects TRBV28 to TRBJ1-2; D unclear. The CDR3 has 11 residues. Trimming removed 5 bases at V and 4 bases at J, with 5 bases between. Germline assignment: CDR1 MDHEN and CDR2 SYDVKM. Written as DNA, the CDR3 is TGTGCCAGCAGTATGATCTATGGCTACACCTTC. This translates into CASSMIYGYTF.